This T cell receptor (beta chain) was profiled in a study of T cell repertoires in cytomegalovirus infection. Study overall: Researchers turned to recently identified HLA-C-restricted CMV epitopes as well as well-studied HLA-B-restricted ones.

General observations from the study: There were carriers of CMV plus the relevant HLA, and cumulative public TCR beta family frequency identified them. Within the response measured ex vivo, HLA-C-restricted CMV-specific TCR beta clonotypes were dominant.

The CDR3 contains 15 residues. V lost 3 bases and J lost 5, with 16 bases in between. In germline, CDR1 is SGHKS, CDR2 YYEKEE (reference sequence). This clonotype was found a few times. Its antigen remains unidentified. TCRdb fed the reads into MiXCR, producing one record per CDR3 protein. This table holds around 310,000 distinct CDR3 sequences, under 35% found once. This receptor was identified in a human donor in good health (CMV status not recorded). Some clones in this sample may be carry-over from other donors' samples. The sample was cultured PBMCs, taken from culture after CMV antigen stimulation. The rearrangement links TRBV5-5 to TRBJ2-3, with D possibly TRBD2 on 6 matching bases. This CDR3 is CASSSLIVAEDTQYF. CDR3 nucleotides: TGTGCCAGCAGCTCCTTAATAGTAGCGGAAGATACGCAGTATTTT.